A single sample gave rise to the 11 T cell receptor beta chains below, sequenced in a study of human T cells and chemical hapten exposure. In TCRdb, the RACE reads were re-called with MiXCR into one record per CDR3 protein. The data show 35,000 to 50,000 distinct CDR3 sequences, with roughly an eighth seen just once and roughly 5.7% held by the top ten. The time point denotes: pre-sensitization, week 0. Treatment noted: therapeutic diphenylcyclopropenone sensitization with weekly scalp DPC. Source: whole blood, taken in connection with sensitization to the hapten diphenylcyclopropenone (DPC). The source is a young woman with alopecia areata. Some clones in this sample may be carry-over from other donors' samples.

The CDR3 region is CASSMTGGTDTQYF. The CDR3, as DNA: TGTGCCAGCAGCATGACAGGGGGCACAGATACGCAGTATTTT. The chain links TRBV6-5 to TRBJ2-3; 8 bases are shared with TRBD1. CDR1 is MNHEY, CDR2 SVGAGI, per germline. The CDR3 totals 14 residues. Unmatched junction bases numbered 3, after V lost 6 bases and J lost 1 base.

This clonotype was counted many times. The chain employs TRBV21-1 and TRBJ2-5. TRBV21-1 corresponds to a pseudogene. The CDR3 covers 9 residues. The CDR3 bases are TGTGCACCGCGGCAGACCCAGTACTTC. Its protein is CAPRQTQYF.

This clonotype was picked up a small number of times. The chain has TRBV10-3 and TRBJ1-5; tentatively, D is TRBD1 (6 bases). CDR1 ENHRY and CDR2 SYGVKD come from the germline V gene. V was shortened by 3 bases and J by 0 bases, with 9 bases between the two germline ends. CDR3 length equals 15 residues. This chain's CDR3 is CAISDQGHSNQPQHF. In nucleotides, the CDR3 is TGTGCCATCAGTGATCAGGGGCATAGCAATCAGCCCCAGCATTTT.

At least ten counts were recorded for this clonotype. V usage is TRBV18 and J usage is TRBJ2-7; 9 positions match TRBD1. With V trimmed by 6 bases and J by 6 bases, 6 bases remained unmatched. CDR1 and CDR2 (germline): KGHSH, LQKENI. There are 13 residues in the CDR3. Here the CDR3 reads CASSLRTGAEQYF. DNA of the CDR3: TGTGCCAGCTCCCTCCGGACAGGGGCCGAGCAGTACTTC. Supplemented by reference TRBV18 and TRBJ2-7, the full variable domain reads NAGVMQNPRHLVRRRGQEARLRCSPMKGHSHVYWYRQLPEEGLKFMVYLQKENIIDESGMPKERFSAEFPKEGPSILRIQQVVRGDSAAYFCASSLRTGAEQYFGPGTRLTVT.

This clonotype was seen only a few times. The CDR3 DNA reads as TGTGCCAGCAGCTTGGGCGCAGTGAACACTGAAGCTTTCTTT. Its translation: CASSLGAVNTEAFF. This chain uses TRBV5-4 with TRBJ1-1, with D unresolved. The CDR3 is 14 residues long. Germline V gene lookup returns CDR1 SGHNT and CDR2 YYREEE (reference sequence). Trimming stripped 0 bases from V and 0 bases from J, with 6 bases between.

This clonotype was detected only a few times. This rearrangement joins TRBV4-3 to TRBJ2-7; TRBD2 aligns across 10 bases. This CDR3 has 15 amino acids. Germline CDR1 and CDR2: LGHNA and YSLEER. V was pared by 4 bases and J by 3 bases, with 6 bases of the junction left unmatched. The CDR3 DNA reads TGCGCCAGCAGCCCAGATACTAGCGGGATCTACGAGCAGTACTTC. It is translated as CASSPDTSGIYEQYF.

This clonotype ranks as medium-sized. The rearrangement uses TRBV7-6 and TRBJ2-1, with 10 bases identical to TRBD2. CDR3 length: 15 residues. V lost 5 bases, J lost 4 bases, and 5 bases stayed unmatched. Germline V gives CDR1 SGHVS, CDR2 FNYEAQ. The CDR3 region has the DNA TGTGCCAGCAGCCTCACTAGCGGGGAATACAATGAGCAGTTCTTC. Encoded protein: CASSLTSGEYNEQFF.

By share, this clonotype ranks as medium-sized. The rearrangement uses TRBV11-2 and TRBJ2-4; either TRBD1 or TRBD2 may fit D (6 bases each). Trimming removed 2 bases from V and 0 bases from J, with 14 bases in between. The CDR3 consists of 17 residues. The V gene's germline CDR1 is SGHAT and CDR2 FQNNGV. The CDR3 DNA follows: TGTGCCAGCAGCTTAAGAGGAGGGGGACTAGCCAAAAACATTCAGTACTTC. It encodes CASSLRGGGLAKNIQYF.

This clonotype was seen a handful of times. This chain uses TRBV7-9 with TRBJ2-5, with 8 bases aligning to TRBD1. Germline-derived CDR1 and CDR2 are SEHNR and FQNEAQ (reference sequence). The CDR3 contains 16 residues. The V and J ends lost 6 bases and 2 bases, in that order; junction bases with no gene match: 11. DNA for the CDR3: TGTGCCAGCAGAGGCAGGGGGCGCGGGTTTCAAGAGACCCAGTACTTC. Translating it yields CASRGRGRGFQETQYF. Full variable domain (remainder filled in from reference TRBV7-9 and TRBJ2-5): DTGVSQNPRHKITKRGQNVTFRCDPISEHNRLYWYRQTLGQGPEFLTYFQNEAQLEKSRLLSDRFSAERPKGSFSTLEIQRTEQGDSAMYLCASRGRGRGFQETQYFGPGTRLLVL.

This clonotype came up many times. This rearrangement joins TRBV4-3 to TRBJ2-3; 10 bases fit TRBD2. J gave up 5 bases and V 4 bases, and 12 bases lay outside the gene matches. Germline values: CDR1 LGHNA, CDR2 YSLEER. The CDR3 is 17 residues long. This CDR3 reads CASSRTILAGVEDTQYF. As DNA, the CDR3 is TGCGCCAGCAGCCGTACTATCCTAGCGGGAGTTGAAGATACGCAGTATTTT.

This clonotype came up many times. This chain joins TRBV21-1 and TRBJ2-1; the D segment call TRBD2 is taken from the table without a DNA check. TRBV21-1 is recorded as a pseudogene. The CDR3 spans 17 residues. In DNA form, the CDR3 reads TGTGCCAGCAGCAAAGCGGATAGCGGGAGGGCCCAAGATGAGCAGTTCTTC. It yields the protein CASSKADSGRAQDEQFF.